This T cell receptor (beta chain) appears in the sequencing data of a study of CXCR3-negative and CXCR3-positive naive CD8 T cells. Study-level points and caveats: Comparably high diversity marked both naive subsets, whereas memory CD8+ cells had much lower diversity. CXCR3-positive naive cells carried more hydrophobic TRB CDR3s than CXCR3-negative naive cells did.

Germline-derived CDR1 and CDR2 are SGHTA and FQGTGA. CDR3 size: 15 residues. The method, 5' RACE with UMI labels, was used to prepare the TRB cDNA libraries. TCRdb re-called the 5' RACE reads; one entry per CDR3 protein, DNA not given. The sample totals tens of thousands of distinct CDR3 sequences. Note on this clonotype: The antigen remains undetermined.

Input material: naive CXCR3+ CD8+ T cells from blood. Indicated subset: CD45RO-CCR7+CD27+CD95- naive CD8+ T cells expressing CXCR3 (TNR3+). This chain links TRBV7-3 with TRBJ2-1; TCRdb designates TRBD1, a call that cannot be tested without DNA. This TCR derives from a human donor in good health. Some clones in this sample may be carry-over from other donors' samples. Here the CDR3 reads CASSLGGQGYNEQFF.